The 8 T cell receptor beta chains given below trace back to one sample, sequenced in a study of early T cells in non-severe SARS-CoV-2 infection (dated by TCRdb to about 2021). Library preparation was by 5' RACE. The listed sequencing device is NextSeq 500. TCRdb handled the public reads itself, with Q25 trimming in fastp and clone calling in MiXCR, and kept productive beta chains. CDR3 protein sequences are deduplicated, and each keeps its most common genes and DNA. This sample lists tens of thousands of distinct CDR3 sequences; over 10% were detected once. More than 3.5% of the sample comes from the top ten. Sequencing was performed on whole blood. The receptors stem from an adult who was a healthcare worker with PCR-confirmed SARS-CoV-2 infection or an uninfected control (not recorded which).

The genes are TRBV6-5 and TRBJ2-4; TRBD2 might be the D (5 bases). Trimming cost V 6 bases and J 3 bases, with 15 bases left between them. The CDR3 has 15 amino acids. In germline, CDR1 is MNHEY, CDR2 SVGAGI. The DNA of the CDR3 is TGTGCCAGCAGGGGCCGGACGGGAATCAAAAACATTCAGTACTTC. This translates into CASRGRTGIKNIQYF.

This clonotype was recorded a few times. This chain links TRBV12-3 or TRBV12-4 with TRBJ2-3, with D perhaps TRBD1 (6 bases). CDR3 length: 15 residues. The V end was cut by 5 bases, the J end by 0 bases, with 12 bases between. CDR3 residues: CASSDTGRSTDTQYF. The CDR3 bases are TGTGCCAGCAGTGACACAGGGCGTAGCACAGATACGCAGTATTTT.

This clonotype was detected ten times or more. V gene TRBV27 combines with J gene TRBJ1-5; 8 nucleotides agree with TRBD1. Germline CDR1 and CDR2: MNHEY and SMNVEV (reference sequence). The V segment lost 6 bases and the J segment 5 bases; nucleotides outside the gene matches: 6. CDR3 size: 14 residues. The CDR3 loop is CASSLQGEDQPQHF. CDR3 sequence (DNA): TGTGCCAGCAGCCTACAGGGGGAAGATCAGCCCCAGCATTTT.

The chain recombines TRBV6-2 or TRBV6-3 with TRBJ2-7; a possible D gene is TRBD2 (6 bases). Germline loops: CDR1 MNHEY, CDR2 SVGEGT. The V end lost 5 bases, the J end lost 6 bases, and 17 bases lay between the germline ends. The CDR3 loop spans 14 amino acids. The CDR3 bases are TGTGCCAGCAGTCAACCGGGACTTTTGGGCGAGCAGTACTTC. Its translation: CASSQPGLLGEQYF.

The rearrangement uses TRBV11-2 and TRBJ2-1, with D hard to call. The germline V gene has CDR1 SGHAT and CDR2 FQNNGV. The CDR3 is 12 amino acids. V lost 5 bases and J 9 bases, leaving 11 bases between the germline ends. The CDR3 DNA follows: TGTGCCAGCAGCGCCGATTATGGTGAGCAGTTCTTC. As protein: CASSADYGEQFF.

J is TRBJ2-2 and V is TRBV7-9, with D perhaps given as TRBD1 or TRBD2 (5 bases each). The ends were cut back, 3 bases at V and 2 bases at J, with 10 bases in the middle. CDR3 length: 15 residues. From germline, CDR1 is SEHNR and CDR2 FQNEAQ (reference sequence). CDR3 residues: CASSFGTANTGELFF. The CDR3 nucleotides read TGTGCCAGCAGCTTCGGGACCGCAAACACCGGGGAGCTGTTTTTT. The full variable domain, its missing parts supplied by reference TRBV7-9 and TRBJ2-2, is DTGVSQNPRHKITKRGQNVTFRCDPISEHNRLYWYRQTLGQGPEFLTYFQNEAQLEKSRLLSDRFSAERPKGSFSTLEIQRTEQGDSAMYLCASSFGTANTGELFFGEGSRLTVL.

This clonotype showed up many times. The V and J genes are TRBV28 and TRBJ1-2; D not resolved. The germline gives CDR1 MDHEN, CDR2 SYDVKM. This CDR3 is 13 amino acids long. V was trimmed by 8 bases and J by 0 bases, leaving 10 bases between them. The CDR3 region has the DNA TGTGCCAGCGTAAGCAGTGCTAACTATGGCTACACCTTC. It translates to CASVSSANYGYTF.

This clonotype was found many times. The genes are TRBV6-1 and TRBJ2-1; 13 nucleotides agree with TRBD2. Germline V gives CDR1 MNHNS, CDR2 SASEGT. The CDR3 is 15 residues long. Trimming took 7 bases from V and 5 from J; bases not matched to a gene: 5. CDR3 coding DNA: TGTGCCAGCATATGGACTAGCGGGAGTAACAATGAGCAGTTCTTC. As protein: CASIWTSGSNNEQFF.